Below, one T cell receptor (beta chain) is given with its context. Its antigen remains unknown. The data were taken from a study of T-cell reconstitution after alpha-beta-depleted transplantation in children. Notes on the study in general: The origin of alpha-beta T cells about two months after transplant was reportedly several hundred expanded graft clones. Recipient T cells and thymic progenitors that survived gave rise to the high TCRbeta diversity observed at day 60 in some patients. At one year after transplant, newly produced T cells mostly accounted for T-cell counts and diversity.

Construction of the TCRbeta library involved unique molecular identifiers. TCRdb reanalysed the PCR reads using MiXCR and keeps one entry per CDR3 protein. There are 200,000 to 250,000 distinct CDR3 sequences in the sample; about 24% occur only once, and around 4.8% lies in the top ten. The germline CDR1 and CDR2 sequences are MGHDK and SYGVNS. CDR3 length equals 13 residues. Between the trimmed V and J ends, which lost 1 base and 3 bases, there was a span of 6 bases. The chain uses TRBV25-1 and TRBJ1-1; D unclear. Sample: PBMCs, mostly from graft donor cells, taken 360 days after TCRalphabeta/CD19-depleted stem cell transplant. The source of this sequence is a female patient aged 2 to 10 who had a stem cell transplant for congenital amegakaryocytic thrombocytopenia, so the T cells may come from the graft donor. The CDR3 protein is CASSESDYTEAFF. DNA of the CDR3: TGTGCCAGCAGTGAATCGGACTACACTGAAGCTTTCTTT.